One and the same sample provided the 22 T cell receptor beta chains below, sequenced in a study of blood T cell repertoires in COVID-19. This table comes from immunoSEQ multiplex PCR, and its TCRdb copy is limited to in-frame clones, with some not included. This table has about 97,000 clones, approximately 87% appearing once. Source material: peripheral blood. Source of these receptors: a human donor in a cohort sampled during active COVID-19.

V usage is TRBV6-5 and J usage is TRBJ1-4; a weak D match, TRBD1 (6 bases). The CDR3 extends over 14 amino acids. V was trimmed by 6 bases and J by 6 bases, leaving 14 bases between them. From germline, CDR1 is MNHEY and CDR2 SVGAGI. The CDR3, as DNA: TGTGCCAGCAGGCCCGGACAGACATATGAAAAACTGTTTTTT. Translating gives CASRPGQTYEKLFF.

The chain has TRBV5-1 and TRBJ2-5, with TRBD1 matching 7 bases. Germline V gene sequence: CDR1 SGHRS, CDR2 YFSETQ. The junction had 1 base not matched to a gene; V was cut back by 1 base and J by 1 base. The CDR3 runs to 14 residues. CDR3 region: CASSLTGAQETQYF. The CDR3 DNA sequence: TGCGCCAGCAGCTTGACAGGGGCCCAAGAGACCCAGTACTTC.

The J gene is TRBJ1-6, the V gene TRBV5-1, with a weak D call TRBD1 (5 bases). This CDR3 comprises 15 residues. CDR1 and CDR2 (germline): SGHRS, YFSETQ. The V and J ends lost 0 bases and 5 bases respectively, with 9 bases between them. The CDR3, as DNA: TGCGCCAGCAGCTTGGCAGGGAACGATAATTCACCCCTCCACTTT. It codes for CASSLAGNDNSPLHF.

The chain joins TRBV7-3 to TRBJ2-7; D is perhaps TRBD1 (6 bases). Trimming took off 1 base at V and 3 bases at J, with 7 bases between the two ends. Per the germline V gene, CDR1 is SGHTA and CDR2 is FQGTGA. The CDR3 totals 13 residues. In DNA, the CDR3 is TGTGCCAGCAGCTTAATGGACAGCTACGAGCAGTACTTC. This translates into CASSLMDSYEQYF.

This clone showed up just once. The chain combines TRBV4-3 with TRBJ1-3; no firm D call. Germline V gives CDR1 LGHNA, CDR2 YSLEER. This CDR3 comprises 15 residues. V lost 1 base to trimming and J lost 0 bases, with 7 bases between them. This CDR3 is CASSQVGLSGNTIYF. The CDR3 DNA sequence: TGCGCCAGCAGCCAAGTTGGGCTCTCTGGAAACACCATATATTTT.

The gene calls are TRBV9 and TRBJ1-2; D is possibly TRBD1 (6 bases). V dropped 4 bases and J dropped 4 bases, with 14 bases sitting between them. CDR1 and CDR2 from the germline V gene are SGDLS and YYNGEE. The CDR3 is made up of 14 amino acids. CDR3 DNA: TGTGCCAGCAGCCCAGGGGCAGGAAGCTATGGCTACACCTTC. Its protein is CASSPGAGSYGYTF.

This chain joins TRBV6-6 and TRBJ1-2; no clear D gene. The germline CDR1 and CDR2 sequences are MNHNY and SVGAGI (reference sequence). The CDR3 spans 13 residues. The V end lost 6 bases, the J end lost 4 bases, and 12 bases lay between the germline ends. The CDR3 coding sequence is TGTGCCAGCAGCCCTTCGTCGGGCTATGGCTACACCTTC. Translated, it gives CASSPSSGYGYTF.

The chain links TRBV28 to TRBJ1-3; D might be TRBD1 (5 bases). CDR1 MDHEN and CDR2 SYDVKM come from the germline V gene. The CDR3 is made up of 14 amino acids. V was cut by 8 bases and J by 4 bases, with 15 bases left in between. CDR3: CASGTQGMGNTIYF. CDR3 nucleotide sequence: TGTGCCAGCGGAACCCAGGGAATGGGAAACACCATATATTTT.

This clone occurred once. The CDR3 protein is CASSHRDRATDTQYF. Written as DNA, the CDR3 is TGTGCCAGCTCGCACCGGGACAGGGCCACAGATACGCAGTATTTT. V gene TRBV18 combines with J gene TRBJ2-3, with 9 bases identical to TRBD1. CDR1 and CDR2 from the germline V gene are KGHSH and LQKENI. Unmatched junction bases numbered 6, after V lost 6 bases and J lost 2 bases. There are 15 residues in the CDR3.

This rearrangement joins TRBV9 to TRBJ1-6; 12 bases fit TRBD1. V was clipped by 3 bases and J by 9 bases; unmatched bases: 7. There are 16 residues in the CDR3. Germline CDR1 and CDR2: SGDLS and YYNGEE. CDR3 DNA sequence: TGTGCCAGCAGCGCCACCGGGACAGGGGGCATTTCACCCCTCCACTTT. Protein: CASSATGTGGISPLHF.

The gene calls are TRBV5-1 and TRBJ2-7; no clear D. This CDR3 contains 15 residues. Germline V gene sequence: CDR1 SGHRS, CDR2 YFSETQ. Between the trimmed V and J ends, which lost 0 bases and 6 bases, there was a span of 16 bases. The CDR3 spells CASSLEASPPIEQYF. The CDR3, as DNA: TGCGCCAGCAGCTTGGAAGCATCCCCCCCCATCGAGCAGTACTTC.

Only one count was recorded for this clone. J is TRBJ1-5 and V is TRBV6-5; possible D gene TRBD1, 6 bases. The CDR3 covers 15 residues. Germline values: CDR1 MNHEY, CDR2 SVGAGI. V shed 6 bases and J shed 1 base, with 13 bases lying between them. CDR3 sequence (DNA): TGTGCCAGCAGAAAGGACAGCCGAAGCAATCAGCCCCAGCATTTT. Amino acid sequence: CASRKDSRSNQPQHF.

This chain links TRBV4-3 with TRBJ2-2, with D maybe TRBD1 (6 bases). The CDR3 sequence is 16 residues long. The V end lost 4 bases, the J end lost 1 base, and 13 bases lay between the germline ends. Per the germline V gene, CDR1 is LGHNA and CDR2 is YSLEER. CDR3 coding DNA: TGCGCCAGCAGCCCACAGGGTGGGCGGAACACCGGGGAGCTGTTTTTT. This sequence encodes CASSPQGGRNTGELFF.

This clone has only one observation. The J gene is TRBJ2-2, the V gene TRBV6-2 or TRBV6-3, with D unclear. The germline V gene encodes CDR1 MNHEY and CDR2 SVGEGT. V lost 5 bases and J lost 3, with 10 bases in between. This CDR3 contains 14 residues. The CDR3 region is CASSAQRDTGELFF. The CDR3 nucleotides are TGTGCCAGCAGTGCCCAACGGGACACCGGGGAGCTGTTTTTT.

CDR3 protein: CASSRARAGYTF. DNA for the CDR3: TGTGCCAGTAGTCGCGCCAGGGCTGGCTACACCTTC. The chain couples TRBV19 to TRBJ1-2; D perhaps matches TRBD1 (5 bases). The germline V and J ends were trimmed by 5 bases and 7 bases, with 11 bases remaining between them. The CDR3 runs to 12 residues. Per the germline V gene, CDR1 is LNHDA and CDR2 is SQIVND (reference sequence).

The chain recombines TRBV19 with TRBJ1-3, with 8 bases lining up with TRBD1. J gave up 1 base and V 5 bases, and 10 bases lay outside the gene matches. This CDR3 has 17 amino acids. Looked up from germline, CDR1 is LNHDA and CDR2 is SQIVND (reference sequence). For the CDR3, the DNA is TGTGCCAGTAGTCGGCAGGGGGCCTGGCCGTCTGGAAACACCATATATTTT. As protein: CASSRQGAWPSGNTIYF. Supplemented by reference TRBV19 and TRBJ1-3, the full variable domain reads DGGITQSPKYLFRKEGQNVTLSCEQNLNHDAMYWYRQDPGQGLRLIYYSQIVNDFQKGDIAEGYSVSREKKESFPLTVTSAQKNPTAFYLCASSRQGAWPSGNTIYFGEGSWLTVV.

This chain joins TRBV18 and TRBJ2-7; no firm D call. Per the germline V gene, CDR1 is KGHSH and CDR2 is LQKENI. CDR3 length: 12 amino acids. V lost 6 bases and J 0 bases, leaving 6 bases between the germline ends. This CDR3 reads CASSPSSYEQYF. CDR3 coding DNA: TGTGCCAGCTCCCCGAGCTCCTACGAGCAGTACTTC.

The DNA of the CDR3 is TGTGCCAGCAGTGAGGGGTTTGGACTAGCAGTAAACAATGAGCAGTTCTTC. Protein: CASSEGFGLAVNNEQFF. The V call is TRBV25-1, the J call TRBJ2-1, with TRBD2 matching over 8 bases. Germline loops: CDR1 MGHDK, CDR2 SYGVNS. The V and J ends lost 3 bases and 5 bases, in that order; junction bases with no gene match: 12. This CDR3 is built from 17 residues. Full variable domain (missing parts from reference TRBV25-1 and TRBJ2-1): EADIYQTPRYLVIGTGKKITLECSQTMGHDKMYWYQQDPGMELHLIHYSYGVNSTEKGDLSSESTVSRIRTEHFPLTLESARPSHTSQYLCASSEGFGLAVNNEQFFGPGTRLTVL.

The genes are TRBV10-1 and TRBJ2-3; 12 bases match TRBD2. Germline CDR1 is WNHNN and CDR2 is SYGVQD (reference sequence). V lost 7 bases and J lost 2; bases outside the gene matches: 7. This CDR3 comprises 16 residues. The CDR3 protein is CASNPGLAGYTDTQYF. CDR3 sequence (DNA): TGCGCCAGCAATCCGGGACTAGCGGGCTACACAGATACGCAGTATTTT.

The chain uses TRBV5-1 and TRBJ2-1; a possible D gene is TRBD2 (6 bases). The germline V gene encodes CDR1 SGHRS and CDR2 YFSETQ. V was trimmed by 4 bases and J by 1 base, leaving 18 bases between them. This CDR3 has 17 amino acids. CDR3 amino acids: CASSGEAGGSSYNEQFF. In DNA, the CDR3 is TGCGCCAGCAGCGGGGAAGCGGGTGGCTCATCCTACAATGAGCAGTTCTTC.

The rearrangement links TRBV10-1 to TRBJ2-7, with 7 bases fitting TRBD1. CDR1 WNHNN and CDR2 SYGVQD come from the germline V gene (reference sequence). This CDR3 comprises 14 residues. Unmatched junction bases numbered 8, after V lost 8 bases and J lost 1 base. The CDR3 loop reads CASGTVLTSYEQYF. The CDR3 DNA follows: TGCGCCAGCGGGACAGTGCTTACTTCCTACGAGCAGTACTTC.

The sample holds a few counts of this clone. The chain joins TRBV5-8 to TRBJ1-5; no definite D call. The CDR3 has 16 residues. CDR1 is SGHTS, CDR2 YDEGEE, per germline. V was shortened by 4 bases and J by 3 bases, with 17 bases between the two germline ends. CDR3 in DNA: TGTGCCAGCAGCAAGCGTCTAGCTCAAGACAATCAGCCCCAGCATTTT. Its protein is CASSKRLAQDNQPQHF.